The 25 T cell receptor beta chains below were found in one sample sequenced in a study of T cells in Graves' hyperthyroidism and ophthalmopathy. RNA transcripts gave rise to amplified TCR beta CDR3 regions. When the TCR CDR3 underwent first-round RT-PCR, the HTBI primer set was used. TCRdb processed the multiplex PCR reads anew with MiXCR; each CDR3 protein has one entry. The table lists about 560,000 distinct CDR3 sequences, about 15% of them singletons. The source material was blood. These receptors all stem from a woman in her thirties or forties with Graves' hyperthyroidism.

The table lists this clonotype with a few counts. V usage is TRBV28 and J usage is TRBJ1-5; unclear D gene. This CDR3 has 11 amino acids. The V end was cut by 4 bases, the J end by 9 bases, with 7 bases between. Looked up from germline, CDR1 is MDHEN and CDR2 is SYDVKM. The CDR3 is CASSSTRPQHF. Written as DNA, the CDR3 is TGTGCCAGCAGTTCCACACGGCCCCAGCATTTT.

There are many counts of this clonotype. CDR3 residues: CASSLEFGTGIYEQYF. CDR3 nucleotides: TGCGCCAGCAGCTTGGAATTTGGGACGGGAATATACGAGCAGTACTTC. The J gene is TRBJ2-7, the V gene TRBV5-1; either TRBD1 or TRBD2 may fit D (5 bases each). Looked up from germline, CDR1 is SGHRS and CDR2 is YFSETQ. The CDR3 extends over 16 amino acids. V lost 0 bases and J lost 4, with 17 bases in between.

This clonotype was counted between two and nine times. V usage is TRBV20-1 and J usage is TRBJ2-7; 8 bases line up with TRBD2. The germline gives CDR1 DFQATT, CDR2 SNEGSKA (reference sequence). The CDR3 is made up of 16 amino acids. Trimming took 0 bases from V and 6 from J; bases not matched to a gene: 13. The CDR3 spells CSAREGWVAGFGEQYF. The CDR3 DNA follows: TGCAGTGCTAGAGAGGGTTGGGTAGCGGGATTCGGCGAGCAGTACTTC.

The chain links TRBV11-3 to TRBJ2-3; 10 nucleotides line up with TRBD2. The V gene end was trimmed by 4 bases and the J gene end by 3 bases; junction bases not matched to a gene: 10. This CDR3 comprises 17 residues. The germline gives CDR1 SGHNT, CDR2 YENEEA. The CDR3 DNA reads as TGTGCCAGCAGCTCAACAGCTAGCGGGAGTGGTACAGATACGCAGTATTTT. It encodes CASSSTASGSGTDTQYF.

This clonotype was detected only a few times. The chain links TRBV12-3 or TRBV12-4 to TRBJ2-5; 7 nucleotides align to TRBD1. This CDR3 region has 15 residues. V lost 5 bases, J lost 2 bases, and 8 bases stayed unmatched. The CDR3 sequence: CASSRNTGQQETQYF. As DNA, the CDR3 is TGTGCCAGCAGTCGAAATACGGGACAGCAAGAGACCCAGTACTTC.

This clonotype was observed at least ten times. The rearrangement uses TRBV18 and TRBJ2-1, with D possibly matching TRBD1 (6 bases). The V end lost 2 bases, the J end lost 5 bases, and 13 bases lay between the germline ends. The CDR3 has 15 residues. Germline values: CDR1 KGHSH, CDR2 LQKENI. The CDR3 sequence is CASSPTGHSDNEQFF. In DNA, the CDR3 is TGTGCCAGCTCACCAACGGGACACTCAGACAATGAGCAGTTCTTC.

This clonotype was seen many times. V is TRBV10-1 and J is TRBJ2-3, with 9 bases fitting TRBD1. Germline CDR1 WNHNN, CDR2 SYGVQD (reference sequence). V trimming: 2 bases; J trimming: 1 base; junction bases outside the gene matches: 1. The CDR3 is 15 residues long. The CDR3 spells CASSERTGGTDTQYF. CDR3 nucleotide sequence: TGCGCCAGCAGTGAGCGGACAGGGGGCACAGATACGCAGTATTTT.

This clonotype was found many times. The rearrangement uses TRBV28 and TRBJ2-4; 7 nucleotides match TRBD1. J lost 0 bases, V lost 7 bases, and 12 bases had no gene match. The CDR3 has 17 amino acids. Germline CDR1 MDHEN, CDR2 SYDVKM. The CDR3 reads CASTQEGGLLAKNIQYF. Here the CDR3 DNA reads TGTGCCAGCACCCAAGAAGGGGGCCTACTAGCCAAAAACATTCAGTACTTC.

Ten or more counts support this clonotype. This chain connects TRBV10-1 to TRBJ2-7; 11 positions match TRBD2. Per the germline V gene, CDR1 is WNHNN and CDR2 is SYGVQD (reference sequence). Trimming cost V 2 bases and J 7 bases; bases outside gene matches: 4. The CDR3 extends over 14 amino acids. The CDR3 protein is CASSEGGLAEEQYF. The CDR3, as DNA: TGCGCCAGCAGTGAGGGGGGACTAGCGGAAGAGCAGTACTTC.

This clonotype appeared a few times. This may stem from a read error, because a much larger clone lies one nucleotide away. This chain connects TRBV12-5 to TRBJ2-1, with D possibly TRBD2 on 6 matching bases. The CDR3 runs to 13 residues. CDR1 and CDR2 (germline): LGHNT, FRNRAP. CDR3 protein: CASGLGLVNGQFF. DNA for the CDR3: TGTGCTAGTGGTTTGGGACTAGTGAATGGGCAGTTCTTC.

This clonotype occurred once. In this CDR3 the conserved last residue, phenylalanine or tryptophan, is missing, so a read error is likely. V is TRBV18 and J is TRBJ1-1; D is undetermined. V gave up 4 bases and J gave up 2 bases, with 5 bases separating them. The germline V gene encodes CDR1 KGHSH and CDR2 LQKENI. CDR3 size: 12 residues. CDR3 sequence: CASSRPNTEAFS. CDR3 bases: TGTGCCAGCTCACGACCTAACACTGAAGCTTTCTCT.

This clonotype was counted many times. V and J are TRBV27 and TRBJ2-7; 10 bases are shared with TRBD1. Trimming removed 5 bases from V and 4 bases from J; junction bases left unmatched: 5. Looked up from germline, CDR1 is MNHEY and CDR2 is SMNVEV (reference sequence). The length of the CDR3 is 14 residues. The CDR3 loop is CASSADRGAYEQYF. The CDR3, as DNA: TGTGCCAGCAGTGCGGACAGGGGGGCTTACGAGCAGTACTTC.

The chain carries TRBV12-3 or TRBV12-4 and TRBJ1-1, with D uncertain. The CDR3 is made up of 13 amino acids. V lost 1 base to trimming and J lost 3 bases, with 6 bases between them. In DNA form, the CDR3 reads TGTGCCAGCAGTTTAGATCTGGACACTGAAGCTTTCTTT. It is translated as CASSLDLDTEAFF.

Here the CDR3 DNA reads TGCGCCAGCAGCCCCCAACTGGATACAGGTGAAGCTTTCTTT. This encodes CASSPQLDTGEAFF. The gene calls are TRBV4-1 and TRBJ1-1, with D possibly TRBD1 on 5 matching bases. CDR1 MGHRA and CDR2 YSYEKL come from the germline V gene. This CDR3 is 14 amino acids long. With 4 bases removed from V and 7 bases from J, the gap between germline ends came to 16 bases.

CDR3 nucleotides: TGTGCCAGCAAATCCGGGACAGGGGCCTACGAGCAGTACTTC. It translates to CASKSGTGAYEQYF. The genes are TRBV7-9 and TRBJ2-7; 10 positions match TRBD1. The CDR3 is 14 residues long. Trimming at V came to 7 bases and at J to 2 bases, leaving 5 bases not matched to a gene. The V gene's germline CDR1 is SEHNR and CDR2 FQNEAQ (reference sequence).

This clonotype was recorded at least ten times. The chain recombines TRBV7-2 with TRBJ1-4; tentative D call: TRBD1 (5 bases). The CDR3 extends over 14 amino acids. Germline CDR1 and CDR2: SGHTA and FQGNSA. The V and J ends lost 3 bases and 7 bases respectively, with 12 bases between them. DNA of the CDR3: TGTGCCAGCAGCTTCGGGACTACCAGTGAAAAACTGTTTTTT. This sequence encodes CASSFGTTSEKLFF.

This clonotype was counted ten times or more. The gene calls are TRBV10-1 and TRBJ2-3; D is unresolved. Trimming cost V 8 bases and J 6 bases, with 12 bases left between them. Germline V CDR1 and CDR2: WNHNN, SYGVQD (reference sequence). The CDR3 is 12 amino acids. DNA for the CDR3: TGCGCCAGCGGGCAGTCCACGGATACGCAGTATTTT. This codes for CASGQSTDTQYF.

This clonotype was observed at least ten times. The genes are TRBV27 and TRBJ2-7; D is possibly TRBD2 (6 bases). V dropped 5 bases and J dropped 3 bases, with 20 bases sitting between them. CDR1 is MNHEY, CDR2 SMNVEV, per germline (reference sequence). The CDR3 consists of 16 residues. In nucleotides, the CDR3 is TGTGCCAGCAGTACCCGAATACTAGCAGGGTACTACGAGCAGTACTTC. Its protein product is CASSTRILAGYYEQYF.

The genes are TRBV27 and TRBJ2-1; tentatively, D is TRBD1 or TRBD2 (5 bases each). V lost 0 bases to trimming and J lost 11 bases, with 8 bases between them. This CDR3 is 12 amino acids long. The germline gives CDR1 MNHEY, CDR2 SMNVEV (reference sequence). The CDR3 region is CASSLSGTKQFF. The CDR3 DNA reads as TGTGCCAGCAGTTTATCCGGGACGAAGCAGTTCTTC.

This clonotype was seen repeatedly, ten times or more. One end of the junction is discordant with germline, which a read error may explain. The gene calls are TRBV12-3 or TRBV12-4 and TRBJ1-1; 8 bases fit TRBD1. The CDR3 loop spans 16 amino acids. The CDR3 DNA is TGTGCCAGCAGCTTAGGACAGGGAATCGGTGACACTGAAGCTTTCTTT. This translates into CASSLGQGIGDTEAFF.

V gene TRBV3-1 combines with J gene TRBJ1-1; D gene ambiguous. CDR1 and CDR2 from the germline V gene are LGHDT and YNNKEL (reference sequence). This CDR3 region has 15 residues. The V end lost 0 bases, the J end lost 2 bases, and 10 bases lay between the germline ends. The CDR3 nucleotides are TGTGCCAGCAGCCAAGAGCTCCAAGTAAACACTGAAGCTTTCTTT. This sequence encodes CASSQELQVNTEAFF.

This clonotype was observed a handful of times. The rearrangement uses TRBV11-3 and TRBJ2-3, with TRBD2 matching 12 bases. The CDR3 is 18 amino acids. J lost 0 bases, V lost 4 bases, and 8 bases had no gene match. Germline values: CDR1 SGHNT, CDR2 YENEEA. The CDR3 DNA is TGTGCCAGCAGCTCTGGACTAGCGGGGCTTGCTAGCACAGATACGCAGTATTTT. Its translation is CASSSGLAGLASTDTQYF.

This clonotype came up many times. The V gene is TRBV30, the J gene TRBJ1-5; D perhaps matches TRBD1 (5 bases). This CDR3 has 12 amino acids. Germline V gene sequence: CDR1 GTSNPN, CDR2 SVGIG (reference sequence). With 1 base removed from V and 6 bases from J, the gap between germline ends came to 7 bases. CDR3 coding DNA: TGTGCCTGGAGTGCAGGGCTTCAGCCCCAGCATTTT. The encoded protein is CAWSAGLQPQHF.

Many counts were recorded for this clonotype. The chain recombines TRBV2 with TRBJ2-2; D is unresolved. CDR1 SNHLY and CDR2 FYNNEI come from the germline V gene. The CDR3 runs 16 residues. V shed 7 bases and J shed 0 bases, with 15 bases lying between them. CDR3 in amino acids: CASTMTTIANTGELFF. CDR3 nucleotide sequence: TGTGCCAGCACAATGACAACCATAGCGAACACCGGGGAGCTGTTTTTT.

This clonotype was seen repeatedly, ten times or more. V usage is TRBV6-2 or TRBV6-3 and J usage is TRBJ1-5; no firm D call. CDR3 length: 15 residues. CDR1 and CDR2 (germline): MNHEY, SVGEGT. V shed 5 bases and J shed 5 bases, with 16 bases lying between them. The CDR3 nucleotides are TGTGCCAGCAGTCCTTTACGTGGGGATTATCAGCCCCAGCATTTT. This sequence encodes CASSPLRGDYQPQHF.